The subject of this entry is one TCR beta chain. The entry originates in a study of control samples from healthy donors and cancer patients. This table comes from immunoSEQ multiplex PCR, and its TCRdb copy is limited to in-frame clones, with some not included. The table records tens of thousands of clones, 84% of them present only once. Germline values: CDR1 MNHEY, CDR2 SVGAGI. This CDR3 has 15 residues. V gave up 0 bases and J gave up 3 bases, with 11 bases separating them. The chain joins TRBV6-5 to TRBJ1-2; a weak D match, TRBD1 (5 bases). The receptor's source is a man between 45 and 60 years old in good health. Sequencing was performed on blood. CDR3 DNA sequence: TGTGCCAGCAGTTACTCGGGGGGGACGCACTATGGCTACACCTTC. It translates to CASSYSGGTHYGYTF.